The next 31 T cell receptor beta chains were all read from a single sample in a study of identical twins' blood T cells. TCRdb analysed the 5' RACE reads with MiXCR anew, one entry per CDR3 protein. Of hundreds of thousands of distinct CDR3 sequences in the sample, more than 25% were seen once. Sequences were obtained from PBMCs. Receptors were obtained from a woman aged 18 to 50 in good health.

This clonotype was seen only a few times. The junction differs from germline at one of its ends, possibly a read error. The CDR3 reads CASSIPAYLPFF. The CDR3 coding sequence is TGTGCCAGTAGTATACCCGCCTACCTCCCGTTTTTC. This chain uses TRBV19 with TRBJ1-5; D remains unclear. The CDR3 runs 12 residues. CDR1 is LNHDA and CDR2 is SQIVND in the germline V gene (reference sequence).

This clonotype has just a few counts. The chain employs TRBV16 and TRBJ1-1; D ambiguous. The V and J ends lost 4 bases and 8 bases respectively, with 17 bases between them. CDR3 size: 14 residues. Germline lookup yields CDR1 KGHSY and CDR2 FQNENV. CDR3 sequence: CASSPLPAGGEAFF. DNA for the CDR3: TGTGCCAGCAGCCCGCTTCCGGCGGGCGGGGAAGCTTTCTTT.

The V and J genes are TRBV4-3 and TRBJ2-6; no clear D gene. Trimming cost V 0 bases and J 4 bases, with 13 bases left between them. The CDR3 spans 17 residues. Germline CDR1 is LGHNA and CDR2 is YSLEER. In DNA, the CDR3 is TGCGCCAGCAGCCAAGATCACGGAGCCTCAGGGGCCAACGTCCTGACTTTC. Amino acids: CASSQDHGASGANVLTF.

This clonotype was observed at least ten times. The rearrangement uses TRBV20-1 and TRBJ1-3; D remains ambiguous. In germline, CDR1 is DFQATT, CDR2 SNEGSKA (reference sequence). There are 14 residues in the CDR3. Between the trimmed V and J ends, which lost 0 bases and 7 bases, there was a span of 13 bases. CDR3 amino acids: CSARDQIVVNTIYF. In DNA, the CDR3 is TGCAGTGCTAGAGATCAGATCGTTGTTAACACCATATATTTT.

This sequence joins TRBV19 and TRBJ2-7; D is uncertain. The CDR3 runs 15 residues. Germline lookup yields CDR1 LNHDA and CDR2 SQIVND (reference sequence). V shed 3 bases and J shed 0 bases, with 12 bases lying between them. The CDR3 spells CASSIFPGVSYEQYF. The DNA for the CDR3 is TGTGCCAGTAGTATCTTCCCGGGCGTCTCCTACGAGCAGTACTTC.

This clonotype was picked up a small number of times. The chain recombines TRBV7-9 with TRBJ2-2, with D perhaps matching TRBD2 (5 bases). Trimming removed 4 bases from V and 6 bases from J, with 18 bases in between. Germline V gene data show CDR1 as SEHNR and CDR2 as FQNEAQ (reference sequence). This CDR3 is 16 amino acids long. This CDR3 is CASSSSRQREAGELFF. CDR3 sequence (DNA): TGTGCCAGCAGCTCTAGCCGACAACGGGAAGCCGGGGAGCTGTTTTTT.

Details on this clonotype: Possible read error: a much larger clone is one base away. This rearrangement joins TRBV15 to TRBJ1-2; the D gene is possibly TRBD1 (5 bases). CDR1 and CDR2 from the germline V gene are LNHNV and YYDKDF (reference sequence). The CDR3 totals 14 residues. Here the CDR3 DNA reads TGTGCCACCAGACTGGGGCAAGAGGTTTATGGCTACGCCTTC. Amino acid sequence: CATRLGQEVYGYAF.

The rearrangement links TRBV20-1 to TRBJ1-5, with 8 bases matching TRBD1. CDR3 length equals 13 residues. Looked up from germline, CDR1 is DFQATT and CDR2 is SNEGSKA (reference sequence). V shed 5 bases, J shed 6 bases, and the junction held 6 bases outside the gene matches. The CDR3 bases are TGCAGTGCTTCCGACAGGGGTCTTCAGCCCCAGCATTTT. This codes for CSASDRGLQPQHF.

The chain links TRBV7-9 to TRBJ1-1; no reliable D call. The CDR3 is 14 amino acids. The V end was cut by 5 bases, the J end by 4 bases, with 14 bases between. The germline gives CDR1 SEHNR, CDR2 FQNEAQ (reference sequence). DNA for the CDR3: TGTGCCAGCAGCCATTTGACCAGGTCCACTGAAGCTTTCTTT. This encodes CASSHLTRSTEAFF.

This rearrangement joins TRBV6-2 or TRBV6-3 to TRBJ2-3, with D unresolved. Trimming cost V 2 bases and J 5 bases, with 14 bases left between them. Germline values: CDR1 MNHEY, CDR2 SVGEGT. The CDR3 consists of 15 residues. Here the CDR3 reads CASSYRVVSEDTQYF. CDR3 nucleotides: TGTGCCAGCAGTTACCGGGTGGTGAGTGAAGATACGCAGTATTTT.

This clonotype was seen only a few times. The chain joins TRBV13 to TRBJ1-6, with D tentatively TRBD1 (5 bases). V was pared by 7 bases and J by 12 bases, with 16 bases between. Germline CDR1 is PRHDT and CDR2 is FYEKMQ (reference sequence). The CDR3 contains 13 residues. The CDR3 region is CASTRQGRGPLHF. The CDR3 coding sequence is TGTGCCAGCACGAGGCAGGGACGCGGACCCCTCCACTTT.

Ten or more counts support this clonotype. The V call is TRBV12-3 or TRBV12-4, the J call TRBJ1-2; maybe TRBD1 (5 bases). This CDR3 comprises 12 residues. Deletions cut 4 bases from V and 7 bases from J, with 10 bases between. The CDR3 DNA reads TGTGCCAGCAGTTCTGGGGGTTTTGGCTACACCTTC. Residues: CASSSGGFGYTF.

Only a few counts were recorded for this clonotype. CDR3 nucleotides: TGCAGCGTTGATATCTGGACTAGCGTCGTGGGCACAGATACGCAGTATTTT. This sequence encodes CSVDIWTSVVGTDTQYF. The chain recombines TRBV29-1 with TRBJ2-3; 9 nucleotides line up with TRBD2. Trimming cost V 3 bases and J 1 base; bases outside gene matches: 11. The CDR3 has 17 amino acids. The germline gives CDR1 SQVTM, CDR2 ANQGSEA.

Notes on this clonotype: This clone may be a read error of a much larger clone one base away. The chain links TRBV9 to TRBJ2-3, with 8 positions matching TRBD2. The CDR3 runs 16 residues. Germline V lookup: CDR1 SGDLS, CDR2 YYNGEE. J gave up 0 bases and V 4 bases, and 7 bases lay outside the gene matches. The CDR3 is CASSPRTSLSTDTQYF. CDR3 DNA sequence: TGTGCCAGCAGCCCTCGGACTAGCTTAAGCACAGATACGCAGTATTTT.

The chain carries TRBV6-5 and TRBJ1-2; possible D gene TRBD1, 5 bases. V dropped 5 bases and J dropped 4 bases, with 14 bases sitting between them. CDR1 and CDR2 from the germline V gene are MNHEY and SVGAGI. The CDR3 extends over 14 amino acids. CDR3 sequence reads: CASSVLGGIYGYTF. The CDR3 DNA is TGTGCCAGCAGTGTCCTGGGGGGGATCTATGGCTACACCTTC.

This clonotype was detected once. This rearrangement joins TRBV3-1 to TRBJ1-1; weak D call: TRBD1 (6 bases). Germline CDR1 is LGHDT and CDR2 is YNNKEL (reference sequence). The CDR3 consists of 15 residues. Deletions cut 5 bases from V and 5 bases from J, with 18 bases between. CDR3 sequence reads: CASSNQFGGWTEAFF. The DNA for the CDR3 is TGTGCCAGCAGCAACCAGTTCGGGGGCTGGACTGAAGCTTTCTTT. The whole variable domain, filled in from reference TRBV3-1 and TRBJ1-1, reads DTAVSQTPKYLVTQMGNDKSIKCEQNLGHDTMYWYKQDSKKFLKIMFSYNNKELIINETVPNRFSPKSPDKAHLNLHINSLELGDSAVYFCASSNQFGGWTEAFFGQGTRLTVV.

With regard to this clonotype: A much more abundant neighbour one base away suggests this may be a read error. The J gene is TRBJ2-1, the V gene TRBV5-1; 8 bases fit TRBD2. Germline V gives CDR1 SGHRS, CDR2 YFSETQ. The CDR3 has 14 amino acids. The DNA of the CDR3 is TGCGCCAGCAGCTCGGGGGGGAGTTACAATGAGCATTTCTTC. It specifies CASSSGGSYNEHFF.

The rearrangement uses TRBV7-9 and TRBJ1-1, with D possibly matching TRBD1 (5 bases). CDR1 is SEHNR and CDR2 is FQNEAQ in the germline V gene (reference sequence). The CDR3 spans 14 residues. Trimming shortened V by 1 base and J by 5 bases, and 11 bases separated the two germline ends. CDR3 sequence reads: CASSLGETATEAFF. The CDR3 DNA is TGTGCCAGCAGCTTAGGGGAGACAGCTACTGAAGCTTTCTTT.

This clonotype was picked up a small number of times. The J gene is TRBJ1-5, the V gene TRBV12-3 or TRBV12-4; D might be TRBD1 (5 bases). The CDR3 extends over 15 amino acids. With 6 bases removed from V and 6 bases from J, the gap between germline ends came to 18 bases. Here the CDR3 DNA reads TGTGCCAGCAGCCCCGCCCTGACAGAGACTCAGCCCCAGCATTTT. This gives the protein CASSPALTETQPQHF.

This sequence joins TRBV7-9 and TRBJ2-5; D is possibly TRBD1 (7 bases). The ends were cut back, 5 bases at V and 6 bases at J, with 22 bases in the middle. There are 16 residues in the CDR3. Germline V CDR1 and CDR2: SEHNR, FQNEAQ (reference sequence). The CDR3 DNA follows: TGTGCCAGCAGCAAAAGGCAGGGGGGCGATCCTAAGACCCAGTACTTC. Translating it yields CASSKRQGGDPKTQYF.

In this sample, this clonotype turned up many times. The chain joins TRBV2 to TRBJ1-4, with 9 bases identical to TRBD1. Germline CDR1 is SNHLY and CDR2 is FYNNEI. Trimming at V came to 5 bases and at J to 8 bases, leaving 6 bases not matched to a gene. This CDR3 has 14 residues. The CDR3 sequence is CASSTGTGNEKLFF. Written as DNA, the CDR3 is TGTGCCAGCAGTACCGGGACAGGGAACGAAAAACTGTTTTTT.

V usage is TRBV3-1 and J usage is TRBJ1-1; tentatively, D is TRBD1 (6 bases). V lost 10 bases to trimming and J lost 0 bases, with 12 bases between them. CDR1 and CDR2 from the germline V gene are LGHDT and YNNKEL (reference sequence). The CDR3 consists of 13 residues. Here the CDR3 DNA reads TGTGCCACTCGGGGGGCTATGAACACTGAAGCTTTCTTT. This sequence encodes CATRGAMNTEAFF. Filled out from reference TRBV3-1 and TRBJ1-1, the complete variable domain reads DTAVSQTPKYLVTQMGNDKSIKCEQNLGHDTMYWYKQDSKKFLKIMFSYNNKELIINETVPNRFSPKSPDKAHLNLHINSLELGDSAVYFCATRGAMNTEAFFGQGTRLTVV.

This clonotype was observed a few times. This sequence joins TRBV7-9 and TRBJ1-1; weak D call: TRBD1 (5 bases). V was trimmed by 5 bases and J by 10 bases, leaving 14 bases between them. This CDR3 comprises 12 residues. Germline CDR1 SEHNR, CDR2 FQNEAQ (reference sequence). CDR3 sequence: CASSGTVRGAFF. The CDR3 DNA reads as TGTGCCAGCAGCGGGACCGTGAGGGGAGCTTTCTTT.

The chain carries TRBV20-1 and TRBJ2-7; 11 bases agree with TRBD2. Trimming at V came to 1 base and at J to 3 bases, leaving 11 bases not matched to a gene. The germline CDR1 and CDR2 sequences are DFQATT and SNEGSKA (reference sequence). CDR3 length equals 17 residues. This chain's CDR3 is CSARVRLAGTPDYEQYF. The CDR3 DNA follows: TGCAGTGCTAGAGTCAGACTAGCGGGGACACCAGACTACGAGCAGTACTTC.

The gene calls are TRBV12-3 or TRBV12-4 and TRBJ2-7; TRBD1 matches 8 bases. After removal of 5 bases from V and 2 bases from J, the junction contained 5 bases not matched to a gene. This CDR3 has 14 amino acids. The CDR3 protein is CASSLRQGPYEQYF. CDR3 in DNA: TGTGCCAGCAGTCTCAGACAGGGGCCCTACGAGCAGTACTTC.

CDR3 protein: CATSTGGVTEAFF. Here the CDR3 DNA reads TGTGCCACCTCGACAGGGGGCGTCACTGAAGCTTTCTTT. This rearrangement joins TRBV19 to TRBJ1-1; 10 nucleotides match TRBD1. Germline CDR1 LNHDA, CDR2 SQIVND (reference sequence). The CDR3 consists of 13 residues. Trimming took 10 bases from V and 4 from J; bases not matched to a gene: 6.

This clonotype was detected a few times. The V gene is TRBV6-1, the J gene TRBJ1-2; D not resolved. The CDR3 consists of 11 residues. CDR1 MNHNS and CDR2 SASEGT come from the germline V gene. Trimming stripped 10 bases from V and 8 bases from J, with 14 bases between. This CDR3 reads CANKSPVGYTF. CDR3 DNA sequence: TGTGCCAACAAATCCCCCGTAGGCTACACCTTC.

V and J are TRBV10-3 and TRBJ2-3; weak D call: TRBD2 (6 bases). The germline CDR1 and CDR2 sequences are ENHRY and SYGVKD. Between the trimmed V and J ends, which lost 3 bases and 0 bases, there was a span of 19 bases. The CDR3 has 18 residues. The CDR3 DNA reads TGTGCCATCAGTGAACGAAGATGGAGGGCTACTAGCACAGATACGCAGTATTTT. Protein: CAISERRWRATSTDTQYF.

The chain couples TRBV4-2 to TRBJ1-1; D uncertain. The CDR3 extends over 14 amino acids. The germline CDR1 and CDR2 sequences are LGHNA and YNFKEQ. Between the trimmed V and J ends, which lost 0 bases and 7 bases, there was a span of 12 bases. This CDR3 is CASSQDQAGSEAFF. The CDR3 nucleotides are TGTGCCAGCAGCCAAGATCAGGCGGGGAGTGAAGCTTTCTTT.

The V and J genes are TRBV10-3 and TRBJ1-1; D uncertain. V lost 8 bases and J lost 5, with 12 bases in between. The CDR3 consists of 12 residues. Germline V gene data show CDR1 as ENHRY and CDR2 as SYGVKD. DNA for the CDR3: TGTGCCATCTCGATCAGAGGAACTGAAGCTTTCTTT. Translating it yields CAISIRGTEAFF.

The chain carries TRBV5-1 and TRBJ1-2, with a tentative D call TRBD1 (5 bases). Germline V CDR1 and CDR2: SGHRS, YFSETQ. The CDR3 extends over 14 amino acids. The V end was cut by 4 bases, the J end by 4 bases, with 14 bases between. The CDR3 region is CASSPGRTVYGYTF. The DNA for the CDR3 is TGCGCCAGCAGCCCGGGACGGACGGTCTATGGCTACACCTTC.